This TCR beta chain was recovered during a study of blood T cells in healthy people across ages. Study context: Per two T cells, template switching captured roughly one barcoded beta molecule. Study results and caveats: Expanded clonotype shifts may have been confounded, as the donors had an unknown CMV status.

This clonotype occurred a few times. What it recognizes is unknown. A junction boundary mismatches the germline segment, possibly from a read error. Isolation yielded PBMCs, at least 6 million per sample, in every case. Using a J-beta primer mix together with a sample-barcoded 5' primer, a second PCR was run for roughly 7 to 12 cycles. TCRdb fed the 5' RACE reads into MiXCR, producing one record per CDR3 protein. This sample has more than 500,000 distinct CDR3 sequences, with 27% found just once. Germline V gene data show CDR1 as SGHDT and CDR2 as YYEEEE. The length of the CDR3 is 15 residues. This receptor was identified in a woman in her 70s in good health. The chain links TRBV5-6 to TRBJ2-5, with D tentatively TRBD1 or TRBD2 (5 bases each). Sequenced input: blood. CDR3: CAGSIRDLDMETQYF. In DNA, the CDR3 is TGTGCCGGCAGCATCCGGGATCTGGACATGGAGACCCAGTACTTC.